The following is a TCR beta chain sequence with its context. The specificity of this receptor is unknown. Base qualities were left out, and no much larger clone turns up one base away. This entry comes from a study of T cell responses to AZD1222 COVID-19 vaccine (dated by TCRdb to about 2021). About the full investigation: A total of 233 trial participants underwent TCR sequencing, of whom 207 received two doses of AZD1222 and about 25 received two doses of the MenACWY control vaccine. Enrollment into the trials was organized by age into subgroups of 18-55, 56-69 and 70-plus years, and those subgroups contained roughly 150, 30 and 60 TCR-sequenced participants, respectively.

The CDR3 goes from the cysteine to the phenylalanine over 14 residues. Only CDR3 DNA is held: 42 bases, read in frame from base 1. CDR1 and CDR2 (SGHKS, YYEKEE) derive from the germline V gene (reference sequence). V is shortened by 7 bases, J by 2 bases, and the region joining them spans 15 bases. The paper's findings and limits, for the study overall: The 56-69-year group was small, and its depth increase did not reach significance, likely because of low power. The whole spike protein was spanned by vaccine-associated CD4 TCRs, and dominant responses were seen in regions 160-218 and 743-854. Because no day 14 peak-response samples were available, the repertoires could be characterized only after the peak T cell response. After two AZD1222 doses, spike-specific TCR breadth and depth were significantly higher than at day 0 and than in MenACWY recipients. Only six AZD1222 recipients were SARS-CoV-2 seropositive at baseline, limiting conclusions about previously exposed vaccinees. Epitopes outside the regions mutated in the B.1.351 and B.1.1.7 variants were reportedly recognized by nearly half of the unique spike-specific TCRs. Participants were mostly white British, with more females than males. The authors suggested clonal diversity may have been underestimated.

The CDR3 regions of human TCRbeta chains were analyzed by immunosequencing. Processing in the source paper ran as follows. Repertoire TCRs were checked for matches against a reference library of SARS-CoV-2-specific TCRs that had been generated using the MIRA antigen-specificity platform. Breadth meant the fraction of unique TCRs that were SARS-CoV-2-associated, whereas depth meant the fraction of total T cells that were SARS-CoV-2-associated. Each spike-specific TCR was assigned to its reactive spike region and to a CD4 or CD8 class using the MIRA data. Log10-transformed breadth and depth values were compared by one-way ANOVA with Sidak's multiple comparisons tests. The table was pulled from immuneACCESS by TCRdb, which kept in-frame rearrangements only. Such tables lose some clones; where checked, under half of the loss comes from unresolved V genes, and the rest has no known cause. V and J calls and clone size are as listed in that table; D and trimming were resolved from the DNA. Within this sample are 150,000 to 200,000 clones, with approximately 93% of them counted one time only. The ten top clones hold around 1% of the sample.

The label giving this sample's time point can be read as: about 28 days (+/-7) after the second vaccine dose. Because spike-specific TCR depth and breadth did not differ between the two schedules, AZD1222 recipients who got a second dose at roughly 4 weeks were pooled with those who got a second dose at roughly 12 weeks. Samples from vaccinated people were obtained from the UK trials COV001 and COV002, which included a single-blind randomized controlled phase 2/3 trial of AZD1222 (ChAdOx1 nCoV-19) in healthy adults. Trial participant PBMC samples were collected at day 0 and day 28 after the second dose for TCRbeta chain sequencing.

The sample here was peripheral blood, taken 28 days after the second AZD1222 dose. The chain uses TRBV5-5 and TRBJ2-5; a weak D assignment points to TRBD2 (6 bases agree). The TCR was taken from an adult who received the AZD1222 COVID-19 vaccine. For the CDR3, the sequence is CASVQPGTQETQYF. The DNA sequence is TGTGCCAGCGTCCAGCCCGGGACTCAAGAGACCCAGTACTTC.